Listed here are 27 T cell receptor beta chains from one sample, sequenced in a study of CD8 T cells in Susac syndrome. Random hexamers were used to reverse transcribe an amount of roughly 0.5 to 1 ug RNA. TCRdb re-derived calls from the immunoSEQ multiplex PCR reads in MiXCR, one entry per CDR3 protein. The sample includes about 150,000 distinct CDR3 sequences, 95% to 96% seen only once; the top ten take about 0.15%. What was sequenced was CD8+ T cells from PBMCs. The receptors were gathered from a human donor with multiple sclerosis.

The rearrangement joins TRBV5-4 to TRBJ2-2; TRBD2 aligns across 9 bases. CDR1 and CDR2 (germline): SGHNT, YYREEE (reference sequence). V lost 10 bases, J lost 4 bases, and 2 bases stayed unmatched. This CDR3 region has 12 residues. DNA for the CDR3: TGTGCCTTAGCGGGGGTCACCGGGGAGCTGTTTTTT. Amino acid sequence: CALAGVTGELFF.

The chain uses TRBV12-3 or TRBV12-4 and TRBJ2-7; 7 positions match TRBD1. The CDR3 length is 13 residues. J gave up 6 bases and V 5 bases, and 7 bases lay outside the gene matches. In DNA, the CDR3 is TGTGCCAGCAGTCCCGGGACAGTGGCCGAGCAGTACGTC. Amino acid sequence: CASSPGTVAEQYV.

The chain combines TRBV6-4 with TRBJ2-3; 7 bases agree with TRBD1. This CDR3 spans 13 amino acids. V lost 4 bases to trimming and J lost 4 bases; unmatched junction nucleotides: 2. The germline gives CDR1 MRHNA, CDR2 SNTAGT. The CDR3 DNA reads as TGTGCCAGCAGTGCGGGGACAGCAGATACGCAGTATTTT. Translated: CASSAGTADTQYF.

V and J are TRBV5-7 and TRBJ2-7; 8 nucleotides agree with TRBD1. TRBV5-7 counts as an open reading frame of uncertain function. CDR3 size: 15 residues. J was trimmed by 2 bases and V by 7 bases; bases with no gene match: 11. The CDR3 nucleotides read TGTGCCAGCTGTTCTGGGGACAGGTTCCCCTACGAGCAGTACTTC. Translation gives CASCSGDRFPYEQYF.

This chain connects TRBV30 to TRBJ1-5; TRBD1 matches at 8 bases. Germline V CDR1 and CDR2: GTSNPN, SVGIG (reference sequence). The CDR3 sequence is 13 residues long. V was pared by 0 bases and J by 8 bases, with 3 bases of the junction left unmatched. The CDR3 here is CAWSVDRGEPQHF. The CDR3 coding sequence is TGTGCCTGGAGTGTAGACAGGGGAGAGCCCCAGCATTTT.

The rearrangement uses TRBV20-1 and TRBJ2-2; D unresolved. Germline V gene lookup returns CDR1 DFQATT and CDR2 SNEGSKA (reference sequence). The CDR3 has 13 amino acids. V lost 6 bases and J 4 bases, leaving 12 bases between the germline ends. Here the CDR3 reads CSARQSATGELFF. The CDR3 DNA reads as TGCAGTGCGAGGCAGTCTGCCACCGGGGAGCTGTTTTTT.

The rearrangement links TRBV9 to TRBJ2-5; TRBD2 aligns across 8 bases. From germline, CDR1 is SGDLS and CDR2 YYNGEE. The junction had 8 bases not matched to a gene; V was cut back by 2 bases and J by 2 bases. This CDR3 comprises 16 residues. CDR3 coding DNA: TGTGCCAGCAGCGTCGGGAGGGCTAATACTCAAGAGACCCAGTACTTC. Translated: CASSVGRANTQETQYF.

The V and J genes are TRBV2 and TRBJ2-1, with D unclear. Between the trimmed V and J ends, which lost 5 bases and 8 bases, there was a span of 13 bases. The germline CDR1 and CDR2 sequences are SNHLY and FYNNEI. This CDR3 has 13 amino acids. CDR3 amino acids: CASSNLPGDEQFF. The CDR3 coding sequence is TGTGCCAGCAGTAACTTACCGGGCGATGAGCAGTTCTTC.

This rearrangement joins TRBV4-2 to TRBJ2-5; no definite D call. Per the germline V gene, CDR1 is LGHNA and CDR2 is YNFKEQ. V was clipped by 0 bases and J by 0 bases, with 8 bases between them. This CDR3 is built from 15 residues. The CDR3 region is CASSQEVRYQETQYF. The CDR3 region has the DNA TGTGCCAGCAGCCAAGAAGTCAGGTACCAAGAGACCCAGTACTTC.

This sequence joins TRBV4-1 and TRBJ2-7; D is undetermined. V was pared by 1 base and J by 4 bases, with 11 bases between. From germline, CDR1 is MGHRA and CDR2 YSYEKL. This CDR3 region has 14 residues. As DNA, the CDR3 is TGCGCCAGCAGCCAAGCCTATCCTGGGTACGAGCAGTACTTC. Translation gives CASSQAYPGYEQYF.

The genes are TRBV30 and TRBJ2-7; 10 positions match TRBD1. The CDR3 runs to 13 residues. Germline CDR1 GTSNPN, CDR2 SVGIG (reference sequence). With V trimmed by 5 bases and J by 2 bases, 3 bases remained unmatched. The CDR3 spells CAWGTGATYEQYF. In DNA form, the CDR3 reads TGTGCCTGGGGGACAGGGGCTACCTACGAGCAGTACTTC.

The gene calls are TRBV7-9 and TRBJ2-2; perhaps TRBD1 as D (5 bases). The V end was cut by 4 bases, the J end by 6 bases, with 6 bases between. This CDR3 comprises 12 residues. CDR1 is SEHNR and CDR2 is FQNEAQ in the germline V gene (reference sequence). The CDR3 here is CASSWGAGELFF. Written as DNA, the CDR3 is TGTGCCAGCAGCTGGGGCGCCGGGGAGCTGTTTTTT.

The gene calls are TRBV20-1 and TRBJ2-4; D assignment may be TRBD1 or TRBD2 (5 bases each). Trimming removed 1 base from V and 7 bases from J, with 17 bases in between. The CDR3 extends over 15 amino acids. Germline V gene sequence: CDR1 DFQATT, CDR2 SNEGSKA (reference sequence). Written as DNA, the CDR3 is TGCAGTGCTAGAGGATACCGGGCCGAGGGGAACATTCAGTACTTC. It yields the protein CSARGYRAEGNIQYF.

This clonotype was recorded a few times. V gene TRBV29-1 combines with J gene TRBJ1-5; tentatively, D is TRBD1 (5 bases). Germline V lookup: CDR1 SQVTM, CDR2 ANQGSEA. Trimming left V 4 bases short and J 8 bases short, with 15 bases between. CDR3 length: 13 amino acids. The CDR3 bases are TGCAGCGTTGCAAAGGGGACTGGTAAGCCCCAGCATTTT. It specifies CSVAKGTGKPQHF.

The chain couples TRBV5-6 to TRBJ1-4; D unclear. Germline V gene data show CDR1 as SGHDT and CDR2 as YYEEEE. The length of the CDR3 is 14 residues. V lost 1 base, J lost 1 base, and 5 bases lay in between. The CDR3: CASSLWGTNEKLFF. The DNA of the CDR3 is TGTGCCAGCAGCTTGTGGGGAACTAATGAAAAACTGTTTTTT.

The chain has TRBV29-1 and TRBJ2-3; D possibly matches TRBD1 or TRBD2 (6 bases each). Germline V gene data show CDR1 as SQVTM and CDR2 as ANQGSEA. There are 10 residues in the CDR3. Trimming took 4 bases from V and 10 from J, leaving 9 bases between them. The CDR3 sequence: CSVAGASQYF. CDR3 nucleotides: TGCAGCGTTGCGGGGGCCTCGCAGTATTTT.

The gene calls are TRBV9 and TRBJ2-7; 11 bases are shared with TRBD1. From germline, CDR1 is SGDLS and CDR2 YYNGEE. The V and J ends lost 2 bases and 4 bases, in that order; junction bases with no gene match: 2. This CDR3 spans 14 amino acids. The CDR3 sequence is CASSVRDRGYEQYF. CDR3 in DNA: TGTGCCAGCAGCGTCCGGGACAGGGGGTACGAGCAGTACTTC.

The rearrangement joins TRBV5-6 to TRBJ1-4, with unresolved D. This CDR3 contains 14 residues. Germline CDR1 and CDR2: SGHDT and YYEEEE. The germline V and J ends were trimmed by 2 bases and 5 bases, with 10 bases remaining between them. CDR3 bases: TGTGCCAGCAGCTTTGGGCAGCCAAATGAAAAACTGTTTTTT. Translating it yields CASSFGQPNEKLFF.

This chain connects TRBV11-2 to TRBJ2-5; D might be TRBD2 (6 bases). CDR3 length: 15 residues. Trimming shortened V by 1 base and J by 5 bases, and 14 bases separated the two germline ends. Germline V lookup: CDR1 SGHAT, CDR2 FQNNGV. In DNA, the CDR3 is TGTGCCAGCAGCTTAGGCGCCGGGGGAGTTGAGACCCAGTACTTC. Amino acids: CASSLGAGGVETQYF.

The chain has TRBV15 and TRBJ2-1; 11 bases are a match to TRBD2. Germline V gives CDR1 LNHNV, CDR2 YYDKDF (reference sequence). This CDR3 contains 13 residues. The junction had 9 bases not matched to a gene; V was cut back by 6 bases and J by 14 bases. The CDR3 here is CATRPSSGGSKFF. The CDR3 bases are TGTGCCACCAGACCGTCTAGCGGGGGGTCGAAGTTCTTC.

The chain joins TRBV7-9 to TRBJ2-7; 7 bases are shared with TRBD1. This CDR3 is 14 amino acids long. J was trimmed by 3 bases and V by 3 bases; bases with no gene match: 5. Germline V gene lookup returns CDR1 SEHNR and CDR2 FQNEAQ (reference sequence). CDR3 nucleotide sequence: TGTGCCAGCAGCTTTAAGACAGGGAGCTACGAGCAGTACTTC. This sequence encodes CASSFKTGSYEQYF. The full variable domain, its missing parts supplied by reference TRBV7-9 and TRBJ2-7, is DTGVSQNPRHKITKRGQNVTFRCDPISEHNRLYWYRQTLGQGPEFLTYFQNEAQLEKSRLLSDRFSAERPKGSFSTLEIQRTEQGDSAMYLCASSFKTGSYEQYFGPGTRLTVT.

This clonotype was counted once. This chain links TRBV2 with TRBJ2-5; the D gene is possibly TRBD2 (5 bases). Trimming stripped 0 bases from V and 4 bases from J, with 12 bases between. This CDR3 is built from 15 residues. Germline V gene lookup returns CDR1 SNHLY and CDR2 FYNNEI. CDR3 residues: CASSEATRAGETQYF. The CDR3 region has the DNA TGTGCCAGCAGTGAAGCAACTAGGGCGGGAGAGACCCAGTACTTC.

The chain joins TRBV12-3 or TRBV12-4 to TRBJ2-7; tentatively, D is TRBD1 (5 bases). V was pared by 1 base and J by 7 bases, with 11 bases between. The CDR3 is 13 amino acids. Written as DNA, the CDR3 is TGTGCCAGCAGTTTAGGGCCAGGGCGAGAGCAGTACGTC. Its translation: CASSLGPGREQYV.

J is TRBJ1-5 and V is TRBV6-5, with D unclear. The germline gives CDR1 MNHEY, CDR2 SVGAGI. The CDR3 is 13 amino acids. The V gene lost 6 bases and the J gene lost 4 bases, with 10 bases spanning the gap. CDR3 loop: CASSHRENQPQHF. CDR3 coding DNA: TGTGCCAGCAGCCATAGGGAGAATCAGCCCCAGCATTTT.

This clonotype was observed a single time. The chain combines TRBV15 with TRBJ1-5; D is perhaps TRBD1 (6 bases). Germline-derived CDR1 and CDR2 are LNHNV and YYDKDF (reference sequence). Between the trimmed V and J ends, which lost 9 bases and 4 bases, there was a span of 16 bases. The CDR3 totals 14 residues. The CDR3 DNA follows: TGTGCCACGAAAGGGGGACGGCCGAATCAGCCCCAGCATTTT. Translation: CATKGGRPNQPQHF.

This clonotype was seen only a few times. The gene calls are TRBV27 and TRBJ2-7, with D hard to call. The CDR3 covers 12 residues. Trimming stripped 0 bases from V and 2 bases from J, with 2 bases between. Germline V lookup: CDR1 MNHEY, CDR2 SMNVEV (reference sequence). The CDR3 is CASSLSPYEQYF. Written as DNA, the CDR3 is TGTGCCAGCAGTTTATCTCCCTACGAGCAGTACTTC.

V and J are TRBV9 and TRBJ1-2; perhaps TRBD1 as D (5 bases). V lost 4 bases to trimming and J lost 7 bases, with 23 bases between them. This CDR3 comprises 16 residues. Germline V gene data show CDR1 as SGDLS and CDR2 as YYNGEE. This CDR3 reads CASSPLPEDSPRGYTF. Written as DNA, the CDR3 is TGTGCCAGCAGCCCCCTACCCGAAGACAGTCCGCGTGGCTACACCTTC. The full variable domain, completed using reference TRBV9 and TRBJ1-2, is DSGVTQTPKHLITATGQRVTLRCSPRSGDLSVYWYQQSLDQGLQFLIQYYNGEERAKGNILERFSAQQFPDLHSELNLSSLELGDSALYFCASSPLPEDSPRGYTFGSGTRLTVV.